This TCR beta chain was sequenced during a study of blood T cell repertoires in COVID-19. At the level of the study: The cDNA or gDNA used as material had been derived from T cells, B-cell-depleted T cells, or PBMCs.

V was trimmed by 1 base and J by 3 bases, leaving 10 bases between them. In germline, CDR1 is SEHNR, CDR2 FQNEAQ (reference sequence). This CDR3 has 14 residues. Original analysis: The assay estimated nucleated cells by amplifying reference gene primers. The repertoire was sequenced with immunoSEQ multiplex PCR; TCRdb's copy has only in-frame clones and lacks some. V and J calls and clone size are copied from that table; D and trimming were computed from the DNA. The repertoire consists of about 430,000 clones, with roughly 89% occurring once and the leading ten covering 0.8% to 0.9%. Recruited during active infection, patients (from Seattle) were subsequently followed longitudinally.

The chain joins TRBV7-9 to TRBJ2-7, with no clear D. The sequencing sample was made of peripheral blood. The sequence derives from a man aged 18 to 30 with COVID-19, enrolled during active disease. CDR3 sequence: CASSLGLKSYEQYF. Here the CDR3 DNA reads TGTGCCAGCAGCTTAGGGCTGAAAAGCTACGAGCAGTACTTC.